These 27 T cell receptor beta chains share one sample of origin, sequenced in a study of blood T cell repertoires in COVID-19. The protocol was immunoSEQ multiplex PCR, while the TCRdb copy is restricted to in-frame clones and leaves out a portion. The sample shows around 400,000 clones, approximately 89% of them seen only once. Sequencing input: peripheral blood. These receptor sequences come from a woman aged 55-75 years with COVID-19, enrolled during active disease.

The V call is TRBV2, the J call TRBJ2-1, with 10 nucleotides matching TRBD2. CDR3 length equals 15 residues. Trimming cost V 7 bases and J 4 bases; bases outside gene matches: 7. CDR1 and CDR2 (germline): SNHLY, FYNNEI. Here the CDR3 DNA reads TGTGCCAGCACCGAACTAGCGGGGACGTACAATGAGCAGTTCTTC. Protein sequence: CASTELAGTYNEQFF.

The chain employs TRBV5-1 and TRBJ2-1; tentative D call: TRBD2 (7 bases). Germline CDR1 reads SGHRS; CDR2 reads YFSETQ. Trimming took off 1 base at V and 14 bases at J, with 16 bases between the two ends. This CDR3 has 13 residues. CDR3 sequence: CASSLREGGPKFF. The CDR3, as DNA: TGCGCCAGCAGCTTGAGGGAGGGGGGCCCAAAGTTCTTC.

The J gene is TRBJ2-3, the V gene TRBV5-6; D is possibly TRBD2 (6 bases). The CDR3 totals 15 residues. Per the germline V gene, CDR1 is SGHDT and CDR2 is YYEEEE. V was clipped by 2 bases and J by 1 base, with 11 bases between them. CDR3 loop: CASSFLTGGTDTQYF. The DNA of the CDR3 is TGTGCCAGCAGCTTCTTAACGGGGGGCACAGATACGCAGTATTTT.

Here the CDR3 reads CASGRGGADTEAFF. CDR3 DNA sequence: TGTGCCAGTGGGAGGGGAGGCGCGGACACTGAAGCTTTCTTT. The chain couples TRBV3-1 (or the pseudogene TRBV3-2) to TRBJ1-1; maybe TRBD1 (5 bases). The germline V gene has CDR1 LGHDT and CDR2 YNNKEL (reference sequence). The CDR3 runs 14 residues. V dropped 9 bases and J dropped 3 bases, with 17 bases sitting between them.

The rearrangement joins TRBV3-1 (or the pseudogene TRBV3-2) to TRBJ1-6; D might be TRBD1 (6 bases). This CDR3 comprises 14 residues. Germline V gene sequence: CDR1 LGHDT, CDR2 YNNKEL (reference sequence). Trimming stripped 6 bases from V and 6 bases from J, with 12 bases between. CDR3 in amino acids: CASRTTGSNSPLHF. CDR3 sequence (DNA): TGTGCCAGCAGAACCACAGGGAGTAATTCACCCCTCCACTTT.

The CDR3 coding sequence is TGTGCCAGCAGCGCCCAAGGGACTAGCGGATCGTGGGAGCAGTTCTTC. Its translation is CASSAQGTSGSWEQFF. The chain employs TRBV4-2 and TRBJ2-1; 11 bases map to TRBD2. Germline values: CDR1 LGHNA, CDR2 YNFKEQ. V shed 5 bases and J 10 bases; nucleotides not matched to a gene: 13. The CDR3 runs 16 residues.

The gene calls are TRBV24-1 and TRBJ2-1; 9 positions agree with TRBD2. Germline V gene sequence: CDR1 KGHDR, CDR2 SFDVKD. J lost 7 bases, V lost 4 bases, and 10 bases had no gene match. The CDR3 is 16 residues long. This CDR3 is CATSESPGLALNEQFF. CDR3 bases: TGTGCCACCAGTGAAAGCCCGGGACTAGCACTGAATGAGCAGTTCTTC.

The CDR3 region is CASSLDRFETQYF. CDR3 nucleotides: TGTGCCAGCAGCTTAGACAGGTTTGAGACCCAGTACTTC. The V call is TRBV7-6, the J call TRBJ2-5; D might be TRBD1 (5 bases). The CDR3 loop spans 13 amino acids. Germline V CDR1 and CDR2: SGHVS, FNYEAQ. Trimming stripped 1 base from V and 5 bases from J, with 8 bases between.

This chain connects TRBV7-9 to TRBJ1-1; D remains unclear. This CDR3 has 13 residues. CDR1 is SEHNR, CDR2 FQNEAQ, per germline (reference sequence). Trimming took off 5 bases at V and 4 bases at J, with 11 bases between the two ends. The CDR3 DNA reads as TGTGCCAGCAGCCTCTCAAGAGTCACTGAAGCTTTCTTT. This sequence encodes CASSLSRVTEAFF.

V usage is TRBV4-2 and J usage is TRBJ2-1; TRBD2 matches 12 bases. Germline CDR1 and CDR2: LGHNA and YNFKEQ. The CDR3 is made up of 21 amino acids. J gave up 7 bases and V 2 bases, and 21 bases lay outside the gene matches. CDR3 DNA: TGTGCCAGCAGCCAAAGACCCATGGCTAGCGGGGGGGTCGGTGTGGAGAATGAGCAGTTCTTC. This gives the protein CASSQRPMASGGVGVENEQFF.

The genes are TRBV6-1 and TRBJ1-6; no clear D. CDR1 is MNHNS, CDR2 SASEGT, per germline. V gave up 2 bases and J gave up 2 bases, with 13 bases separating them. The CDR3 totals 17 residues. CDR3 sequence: CASSEPRGLAYNSPLHF. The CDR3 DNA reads TGTGCCAGCAGTGAACCACGTGGCCTGGCCTATAATTCACCCCTCCACTTT.

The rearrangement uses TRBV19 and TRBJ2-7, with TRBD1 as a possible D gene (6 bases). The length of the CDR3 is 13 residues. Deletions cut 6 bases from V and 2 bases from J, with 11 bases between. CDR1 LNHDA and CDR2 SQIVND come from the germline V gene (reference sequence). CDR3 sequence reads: CASRARDTYEQYF. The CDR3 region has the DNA TGTGCCAGTAGGGCCCGGGACACCTACGAGCAGTACTTC.

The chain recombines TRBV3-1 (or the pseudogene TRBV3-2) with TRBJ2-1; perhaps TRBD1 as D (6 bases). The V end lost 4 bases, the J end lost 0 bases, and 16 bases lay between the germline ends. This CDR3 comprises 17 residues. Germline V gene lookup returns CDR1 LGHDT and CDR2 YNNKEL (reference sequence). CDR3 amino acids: CASSPTHQGSSYNEQFF. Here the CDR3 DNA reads TGTGCCAGCAGCCCAACCCATCAGGGGAGCTCCTACAATGAGCAGTTCTTC.

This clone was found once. CDR3 sequence reads: CATDAGTSGLNEQFF. CDR3 coding DNA: TGTGCCACCGATGCCGGGACTAGCGGTTTGAATGAGCAGTTCTTC. V is TRBV25-1 and J is TRBJ2-1; 11 nucleotides agree with TRBD2. V shed 10 bases and J 7 bases; nucleotides not matched to a gene: 12. Germline CDR1 reads MGHDK; CDR2 reads SYGVNS. The CDR3 loop spans 15 amino acids. The whole variable domain, filled in from reference TRBV25-1 and TRBJ2-1, reads EADIYQTPRYLVIGTGKKITLECSQTMGHDKMYWYQQDPGMELHLIHYSYGVNSTEKGDLSSESTVSRIRTEHFPLTLESARPSHTSQYLCATDAGTSGLNEQFFGPGTRLTVL.

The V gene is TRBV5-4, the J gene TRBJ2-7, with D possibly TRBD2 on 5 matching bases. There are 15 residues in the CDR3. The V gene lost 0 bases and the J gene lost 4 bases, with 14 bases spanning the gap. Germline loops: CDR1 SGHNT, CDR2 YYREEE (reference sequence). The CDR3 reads CASSLGGGSGYEQYF. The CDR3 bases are TGTGCCAGCAGCTTGGGAGGAGGTTCGGGGTACGAGCAGTACTTC.

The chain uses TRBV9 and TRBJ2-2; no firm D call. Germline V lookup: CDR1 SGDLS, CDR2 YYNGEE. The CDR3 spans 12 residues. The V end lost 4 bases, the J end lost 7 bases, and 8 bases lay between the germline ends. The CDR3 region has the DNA TGTGCCAGCAGCCCCGAGGTCGGGGAGCTGTTTTTT. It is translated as CASSPEVGELFF.

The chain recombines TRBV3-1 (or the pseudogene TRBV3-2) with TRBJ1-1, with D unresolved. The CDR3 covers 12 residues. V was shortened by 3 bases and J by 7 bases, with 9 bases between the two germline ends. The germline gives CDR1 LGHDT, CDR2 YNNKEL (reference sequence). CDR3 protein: CASSHPGSEAFF. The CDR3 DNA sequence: TGTGCCAGCAGCCATCCCGGTAGTGAAGCTTTCTTT.

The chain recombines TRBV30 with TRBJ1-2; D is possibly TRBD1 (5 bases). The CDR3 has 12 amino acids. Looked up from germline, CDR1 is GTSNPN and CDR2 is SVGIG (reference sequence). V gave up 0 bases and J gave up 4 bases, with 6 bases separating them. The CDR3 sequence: CAWSVTGYGYTF. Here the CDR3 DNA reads TGTGCCTGGAGTGTAACAGGCTATGGCTACACCTTC.

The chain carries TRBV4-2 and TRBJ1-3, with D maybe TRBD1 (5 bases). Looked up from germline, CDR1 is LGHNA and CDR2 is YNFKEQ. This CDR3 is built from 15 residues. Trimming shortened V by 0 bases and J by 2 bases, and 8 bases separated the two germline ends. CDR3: CASSQDGQAGNTIYF. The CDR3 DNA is TGTGCCAGCAGCCAAGATGGACAAGCTGGAAACACCATATATTTT.

The CDR3 coding sequence is TGTGCCAGCAGCTTAGGCAGGGCCCAAGAGACCCAGTACTTC. It translates to CASSLGRAQETQYF. This chain joins TRBV7-9 and TRBJ2-5, with D perhaps TRBD1 (5 bases). The CDR3 has 14 residues. V lost 1 base, J lost 1 base, and 7 bases lay in between. Germline lookup yields CDR1 SEHNR and CDR2 FQNEAQ (reference sequence).

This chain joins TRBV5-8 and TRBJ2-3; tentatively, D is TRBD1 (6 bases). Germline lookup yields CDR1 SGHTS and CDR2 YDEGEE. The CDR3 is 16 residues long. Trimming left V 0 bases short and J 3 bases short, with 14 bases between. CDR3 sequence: CASSLDSMQGTDTQYF. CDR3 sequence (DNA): TGTGCCAGCAGCTTGGATTCAATGCAGGGGACAGATACGCAGTATTTT. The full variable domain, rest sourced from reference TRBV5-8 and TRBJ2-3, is EAGVTQSPTHLIKTRGQQATLRCSPISGHTSVYWYQQALGLGLQFLLWYDEGEERNRGNFPPRFSGRQFPNYSSELNVNALELEDSALYLCASSLDSMQGTDTQYFGPGTRLTVL.

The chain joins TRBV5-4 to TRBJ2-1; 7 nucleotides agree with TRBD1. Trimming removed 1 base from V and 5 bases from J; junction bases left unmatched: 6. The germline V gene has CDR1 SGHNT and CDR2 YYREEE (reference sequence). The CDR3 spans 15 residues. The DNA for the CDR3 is TGTGCCAGCAGCTTGCGACAGGGCAGCCACAATGAGCAGTTCTTC. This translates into CASSLRQGSHNEQFF.

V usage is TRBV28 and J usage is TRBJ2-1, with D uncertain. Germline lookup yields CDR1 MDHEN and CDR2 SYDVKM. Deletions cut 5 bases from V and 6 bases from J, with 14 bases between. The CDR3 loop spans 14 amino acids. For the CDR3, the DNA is TGTGCCAGCAGTCCGCCAACCCGAGCCAATGAGCAGTTCTTC. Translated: CASSPPTRANEQFF.

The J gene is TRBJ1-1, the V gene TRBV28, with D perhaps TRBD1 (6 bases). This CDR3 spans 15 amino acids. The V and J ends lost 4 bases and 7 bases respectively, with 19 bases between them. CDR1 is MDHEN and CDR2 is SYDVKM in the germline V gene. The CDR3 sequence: CASSSPGQIRDEAFF. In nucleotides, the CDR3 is TGTGCCAGCAGTTCACCTGGACAGATTAGAGATGAAGCTTTCTTT. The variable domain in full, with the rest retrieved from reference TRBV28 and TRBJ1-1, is DVKVTQSSRYLVKRTGEKVFLECVQDMDHENMFWYRQDPGLGLRLIYFSYDVKMKEKGDIPEGYSVSREKKERFSLILESASTNQTSMYLCASSSPGQIRDEAFFGQGTRLTVV.

Written as DNA, the CDR3 is TGTGCCAGCAGCTTAGGGGGAGCATACGGGGAGCTGTTTTTT. It specifies CASSLGGAYGELFF. The chain uses TRBV7-2 and TRBJ2-2; the D gene is possibly TRBD2 (5 bases). Trimming took 1 base from V and 7 from J, leaving 10 bases between them. This CDR3 spans 14 amino acids. Germline lookup yields CDR1 SGHTA and CDR2 FQGNSA.

Here the CDR3 reads CASSLSGGVDTQYF. In DNA form, the CDR3 reads TGTGCCAGCAGTCTTAGCGGGGGGGTAGATACGCAGTATTTT. The rearrangement uses TRBV7-9 and TRBJ2-3, with 11 positions matching TRBD2. V gave up 6 bases and J gave up 5 bases; unmatched junction bases: 4. Germline CDR1 SEHNR, CDR2 FQNEAQ (reference sequence). This CDR3 region has 14 residues.

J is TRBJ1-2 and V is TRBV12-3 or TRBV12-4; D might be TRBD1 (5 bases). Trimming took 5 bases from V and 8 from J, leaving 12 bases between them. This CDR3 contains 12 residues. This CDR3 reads CASSQGNGGYTF. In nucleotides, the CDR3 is TGTGCCAGCAGTCAGGGAAATGGCGGCTACACCTTC.